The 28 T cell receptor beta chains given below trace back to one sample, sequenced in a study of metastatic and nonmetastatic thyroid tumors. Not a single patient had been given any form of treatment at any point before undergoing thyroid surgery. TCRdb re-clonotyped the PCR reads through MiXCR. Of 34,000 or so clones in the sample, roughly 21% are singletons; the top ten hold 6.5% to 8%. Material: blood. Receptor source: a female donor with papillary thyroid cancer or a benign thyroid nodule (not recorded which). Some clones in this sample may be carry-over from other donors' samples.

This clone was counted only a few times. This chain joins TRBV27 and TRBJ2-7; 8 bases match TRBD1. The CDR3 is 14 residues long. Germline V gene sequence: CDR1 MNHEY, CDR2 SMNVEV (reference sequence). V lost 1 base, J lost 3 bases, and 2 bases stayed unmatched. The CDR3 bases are TGTGCCAGCAGTTTATTCACAGGGGGCTACGAGCAGTACTTC. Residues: CASSLFTGGYEQYF.

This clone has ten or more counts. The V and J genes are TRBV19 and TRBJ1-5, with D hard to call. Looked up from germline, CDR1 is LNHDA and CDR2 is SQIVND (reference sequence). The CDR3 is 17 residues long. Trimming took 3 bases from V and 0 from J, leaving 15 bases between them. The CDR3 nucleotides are TGTGCCAGTAGTATTAGGACCTTAAGGGCTAGCAATCAGCCCCAGCATTTT. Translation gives CASSIRTLRASNQPQHF.

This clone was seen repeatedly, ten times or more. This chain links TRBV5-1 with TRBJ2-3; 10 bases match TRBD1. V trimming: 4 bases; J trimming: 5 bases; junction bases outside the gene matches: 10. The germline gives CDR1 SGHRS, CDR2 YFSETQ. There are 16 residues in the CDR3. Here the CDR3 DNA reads TGCGCCAGCAGCCGGGGGACAGGGGCCAGCGAAGATACGCAGTATTTT. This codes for CASSRGTGASEDTQYF.

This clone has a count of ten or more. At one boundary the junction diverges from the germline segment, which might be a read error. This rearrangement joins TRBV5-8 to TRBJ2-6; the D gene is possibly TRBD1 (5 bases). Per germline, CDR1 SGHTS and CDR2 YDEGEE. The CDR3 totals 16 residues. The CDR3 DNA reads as TGTGCCAACAGCTTGGATAATCTCTCTGGGGCCAACGCCCTGACTTTC. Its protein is CANSLDNLSGANALTF.

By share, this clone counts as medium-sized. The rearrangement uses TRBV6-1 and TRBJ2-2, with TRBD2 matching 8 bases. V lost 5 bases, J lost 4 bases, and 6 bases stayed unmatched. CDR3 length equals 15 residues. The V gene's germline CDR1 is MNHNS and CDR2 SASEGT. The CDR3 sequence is CASSPAGGATGELFF. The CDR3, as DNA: TGTGCCAGCAGTCCCGCGGGAGGTGCCACCGGGGAGCTGTTTTTT.

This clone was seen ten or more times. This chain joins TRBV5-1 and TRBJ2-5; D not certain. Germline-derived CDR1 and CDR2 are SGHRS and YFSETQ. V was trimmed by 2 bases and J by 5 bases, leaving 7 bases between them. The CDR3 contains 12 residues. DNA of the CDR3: TGCGCCAGCAGCTTCGAAGGGGAGACCCAGTACTTC. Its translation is CASSFEGETQYF.

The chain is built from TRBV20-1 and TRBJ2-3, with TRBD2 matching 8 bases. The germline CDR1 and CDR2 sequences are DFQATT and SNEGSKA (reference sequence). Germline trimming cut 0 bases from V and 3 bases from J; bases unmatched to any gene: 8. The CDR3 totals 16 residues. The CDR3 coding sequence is TGCAGTGCTAGAGATCCATCGGGACTAGAGACAGATACGCAGTATTTT. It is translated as CSARDPSGLETDTQYF.

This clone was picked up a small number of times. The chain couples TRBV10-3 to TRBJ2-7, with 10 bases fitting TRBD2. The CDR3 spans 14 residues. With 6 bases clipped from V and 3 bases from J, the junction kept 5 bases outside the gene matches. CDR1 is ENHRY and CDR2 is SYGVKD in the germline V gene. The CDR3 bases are TGTGCCATCAGAGCGGGGACTAGCGACTACGAGCAGTACTTC. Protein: CAIRAGTSDYEQYF.

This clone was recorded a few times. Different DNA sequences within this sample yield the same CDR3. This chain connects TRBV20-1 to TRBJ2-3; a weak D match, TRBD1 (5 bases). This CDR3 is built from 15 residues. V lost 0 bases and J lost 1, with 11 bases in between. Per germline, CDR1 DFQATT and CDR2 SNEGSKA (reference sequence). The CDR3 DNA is TGCAGTGCTAGAGATCCAGTAGGGGGCACAGATACGCAGTATTTT. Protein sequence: CSARDPVGGTDTQYF.

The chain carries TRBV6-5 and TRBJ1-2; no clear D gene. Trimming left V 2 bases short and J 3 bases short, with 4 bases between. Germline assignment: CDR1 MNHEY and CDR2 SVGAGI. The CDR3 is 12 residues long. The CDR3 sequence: CASSYSDYGYTF. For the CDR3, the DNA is TGTGCCAGCAGTTACAGTGACTATGGCTACACCTTC.

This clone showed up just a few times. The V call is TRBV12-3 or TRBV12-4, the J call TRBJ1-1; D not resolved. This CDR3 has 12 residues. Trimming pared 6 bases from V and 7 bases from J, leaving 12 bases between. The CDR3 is CASSLGLNEAFF. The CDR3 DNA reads TGTGCCAGCAGCCTAGGACTCAATGAAGCTTTCTTT.

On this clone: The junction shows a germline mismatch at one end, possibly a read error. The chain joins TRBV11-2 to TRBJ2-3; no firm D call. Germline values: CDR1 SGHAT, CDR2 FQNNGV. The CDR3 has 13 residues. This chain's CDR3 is CVSSAAPGCTQYF. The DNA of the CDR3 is TGTGTCAGCAGCGCGGCTCCTGGGTGTACGCAGTATTTT.

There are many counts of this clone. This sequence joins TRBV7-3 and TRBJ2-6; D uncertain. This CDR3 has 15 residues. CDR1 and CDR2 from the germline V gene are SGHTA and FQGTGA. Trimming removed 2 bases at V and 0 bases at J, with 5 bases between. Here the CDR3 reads CASSLDNSGANVLTF. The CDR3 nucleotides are TGTGCCAGCAGCTTAGACAACTCTGGGGCCAACGTCCTGACTTTC.

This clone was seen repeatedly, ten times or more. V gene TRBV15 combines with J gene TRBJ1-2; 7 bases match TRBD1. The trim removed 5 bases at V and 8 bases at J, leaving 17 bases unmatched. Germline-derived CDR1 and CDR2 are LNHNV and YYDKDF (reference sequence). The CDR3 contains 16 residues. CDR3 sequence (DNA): TGTGCCACCAGCCGCGGGACAGCGGAGACCCCCGGCGGCTACACCTTC. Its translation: CATSRGTAETPGGYTF. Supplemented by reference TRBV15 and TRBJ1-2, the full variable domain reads DAMVIQNPRYQVTQFGKPVTLSCSQTLNHNVMYWYQQKSSQAPKLLFHYYDKDFNNEADTPDNFQSRRPNTSFCFLDIRSPGLGDTAMYLCATSRGTAETPGGYTFGSGTRLTVV.

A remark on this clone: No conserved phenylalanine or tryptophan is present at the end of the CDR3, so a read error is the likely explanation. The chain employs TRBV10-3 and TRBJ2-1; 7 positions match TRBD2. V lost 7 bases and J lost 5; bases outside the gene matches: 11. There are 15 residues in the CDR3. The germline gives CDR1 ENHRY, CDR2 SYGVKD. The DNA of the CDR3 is TGTGCCATCACCCCCGAACTAGCGCCGCACAATGAGCAGTTCTTA. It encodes CAITPELAPHNEQFL.

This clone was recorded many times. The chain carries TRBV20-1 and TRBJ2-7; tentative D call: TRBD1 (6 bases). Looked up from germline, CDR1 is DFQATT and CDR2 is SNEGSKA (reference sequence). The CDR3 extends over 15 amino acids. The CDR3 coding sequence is TGCAGCCTGGCACCCCACAGGGTTATTGGATACGAGCAGTACTTC. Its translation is CSLAPHRVIGYEQYF.

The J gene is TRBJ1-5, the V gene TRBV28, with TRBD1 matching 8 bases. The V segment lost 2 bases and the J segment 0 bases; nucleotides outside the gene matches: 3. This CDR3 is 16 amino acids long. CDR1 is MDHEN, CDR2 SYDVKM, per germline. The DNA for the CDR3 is TGTGCCAGCAGTTTAGGGACAGGAGATAGCAATCAGCCCCAGCATTTT. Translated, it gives CASSLGTGDSNQPQHF.

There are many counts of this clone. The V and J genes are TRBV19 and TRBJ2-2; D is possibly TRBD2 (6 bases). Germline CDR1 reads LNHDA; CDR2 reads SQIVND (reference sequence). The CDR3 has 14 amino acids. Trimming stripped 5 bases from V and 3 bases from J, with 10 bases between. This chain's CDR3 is CASSAGLDTGELFF. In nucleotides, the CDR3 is TGTGCCAGTAGTGCGGGACTGGACACCGGGGAGCTGTTTTTT.

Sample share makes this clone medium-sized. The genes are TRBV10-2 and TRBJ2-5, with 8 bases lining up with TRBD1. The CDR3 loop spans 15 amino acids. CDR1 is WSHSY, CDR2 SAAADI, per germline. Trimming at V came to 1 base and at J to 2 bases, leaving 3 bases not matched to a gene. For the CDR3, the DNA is TGCGCCAGCAGTGAGTACGGGACAGGTCAAGAGACCCAGTACTTC. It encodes CASSEYGTGQETQYF.

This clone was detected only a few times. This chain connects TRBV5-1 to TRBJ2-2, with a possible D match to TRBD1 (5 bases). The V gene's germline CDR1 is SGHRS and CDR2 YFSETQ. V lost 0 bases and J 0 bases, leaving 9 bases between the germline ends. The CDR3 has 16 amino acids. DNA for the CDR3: TGCGCCAGCAGCTTGGAGGGGCGGTCGAACACCGGGGAGCTGTTTTTT. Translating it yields CASSLEGRSNTGELFF.

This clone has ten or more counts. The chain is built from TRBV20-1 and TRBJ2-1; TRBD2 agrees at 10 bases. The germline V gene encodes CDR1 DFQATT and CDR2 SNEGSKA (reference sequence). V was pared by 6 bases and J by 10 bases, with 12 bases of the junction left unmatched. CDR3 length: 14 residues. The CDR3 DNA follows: TGCAGTGCCAGACCGGGACTAGCGACCCTCGAGCAGTTCTTC. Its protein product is CSARPGLATLEQFF.

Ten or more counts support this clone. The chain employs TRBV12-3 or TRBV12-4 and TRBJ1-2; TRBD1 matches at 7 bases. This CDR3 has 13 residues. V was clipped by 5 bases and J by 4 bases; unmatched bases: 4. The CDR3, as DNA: TGTGCCAGCAGTCGGACAGGAAGCTATGGCTACACCTTC. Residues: CASSRTGSYGYTF.

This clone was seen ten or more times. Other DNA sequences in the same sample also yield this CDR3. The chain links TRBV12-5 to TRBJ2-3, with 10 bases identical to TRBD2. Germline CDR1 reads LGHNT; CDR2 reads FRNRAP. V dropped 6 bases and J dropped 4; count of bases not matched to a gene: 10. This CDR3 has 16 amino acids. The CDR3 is CASGRSGRAGSDTQYF. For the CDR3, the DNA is TGTGCTAGTGGCCGCAGCGGGAGGGCAGGATCAGATACGCAGTATTTT.

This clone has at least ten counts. The CDR3 sequence: CASFPQGSNEQFF. CDR3 coding DNA: TGTGCCAGCTTCCCACAGGGGAGTAATGAGCAGTTCTTC. J is TRBJ2-1 and V is TRBV5-4, with TRBD1 identical over 7 bases. The CDR3 has 13 amino acids. V trimming: 7 bases; J trimming: 7 bases; junction bases outside the gene matches: 8. Germline V CDR1 and CDR2: SGHNT, YYREEE (reference sequence).

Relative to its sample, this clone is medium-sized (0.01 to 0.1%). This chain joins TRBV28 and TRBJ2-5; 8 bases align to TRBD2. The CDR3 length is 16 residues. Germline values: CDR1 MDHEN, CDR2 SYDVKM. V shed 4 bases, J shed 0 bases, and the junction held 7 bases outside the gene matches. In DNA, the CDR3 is TGTGCCAGCAGTTCGGGGGGGGCCAACGACCAAGAGACCCAGTACTTC. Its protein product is CASSSGGANDQETQYF.

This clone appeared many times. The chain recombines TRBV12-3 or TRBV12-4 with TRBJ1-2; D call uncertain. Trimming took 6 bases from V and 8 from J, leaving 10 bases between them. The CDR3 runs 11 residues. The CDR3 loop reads CASSAARGYTF. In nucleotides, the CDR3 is TGTGCCAGCAGCGCCGCCCGCGGCTACACCTTC.

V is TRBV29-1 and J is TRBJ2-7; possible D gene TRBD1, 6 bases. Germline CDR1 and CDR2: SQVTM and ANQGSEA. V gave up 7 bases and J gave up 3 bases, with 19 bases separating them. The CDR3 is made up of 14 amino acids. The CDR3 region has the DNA TGCAGCGCCACCCCAGGGGTTGTTTTCTACGAGCAGTACTTC. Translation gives CSATPGVVFYEQYF.

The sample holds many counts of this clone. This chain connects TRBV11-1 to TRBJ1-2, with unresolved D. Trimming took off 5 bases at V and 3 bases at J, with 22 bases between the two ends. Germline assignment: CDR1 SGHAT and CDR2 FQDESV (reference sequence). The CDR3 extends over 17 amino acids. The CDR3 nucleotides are TGTGCCAGCAGCCCAAGGTCTCTGAGGAACGGGCACTATGGCTACACCTTC. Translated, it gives CASSPRSLRNGHYGYTF. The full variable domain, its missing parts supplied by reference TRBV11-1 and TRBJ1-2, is EAEVAQSPRYKITEKSQAVAFWCDPISGHATLYWYRQILGQGPELLVQFQDESVVDDSQLPKDRFSAERLKGVDSTLKIQPAELGDSAMYLCASSPRSLRNGHYGYTFGSGTRLTVV.